Listed below are T cell receptor beta chains from one sample, sequenced in a study of blood T cell repertoires in COVID-19. The method was immunoSEQ multiplex PCR; TCRdb's version includes in-frame clones alone and lacks a portion of them. This table holds roughly 140,000 clones, roughly 88% found once. Sequenced sample: PBMCs or T cells enriched from blood (not recorded which). The receptors were gathered from a woman in her twenties or thirties with acute COVID-19. The CDR3 runs from the conserved cysteine through the conserved F or W. D genes are given only for firm matches. Clone size is stated in some rows and not others, as once, few, many or a class when expanded.

clone_size: -
j_call: TRBJ1-6
v_call: TRBV6-5
d_call: -
cdr3_aa: CASSRQPQGSPLHF
cdr3_nt: TGTGCCAGCAGTCGACAGCCCCAAGGCTCACCCCTCCACTTT

clone_size: -
j_call: TRBJ2-3
v_call: TRBV24-1
d_call: TRBD2
cdr3_aa: CATSVAGETDTQYF
cdr3_nt: TGTGCCACCAGTGTAGCGGGAGAGACAGATACGCAGTATTTT

clone_size: -
j_call: TRBJ1-3
v_call: TRBV19
d_call: -
cdr3_aa: CASSRTGYSGNTIYF
cdr3_nt: TGTGCCAGTAGTAGGACTGGATACTCTGGAAACACCATATATTTT

clone_size: once
j_call: TRBJ2-3
v_call: TRBV4-1
d_call: -
cdr3_aa: CASSQAGTGRRTDTQYF
cdr3_nt: TGCGCCAGCAGCCAAGCCGGTACAGGGCGTCGGACAGATACGCAGTATTTT

clone_size: -
j_call: TRBJ1-2
v_call: TRBV7-8
d_call: -
cdr3_aa: CASSLTGVSNYGYTF
cdr3_nt: TGTGCCAGCAGCTTGACAGGAGTTTCTAACTATGGCTACACCTTC

clone_size: -
j_call: TRBJ1-2
v_call: TRBV4-2
d_call: -
cdr3_aa: CASSQDRGNYGYTF
cdr3_nt: TGTGCCAGCAGCCAAGACAGGGGTAATTATGGCTACACCTTC

clone_size: -
j_call: TRBJ1-1
v_call: TRBV19
d_call: -
cdr3_aa: CASIAWRTNTEAFF
cdr3_nt: TGTGCCAGTATCGCTTGGCGGACAAACACTGAAGCTTTCTTT

clone_size: -
j_call: TRBJ2-5
v_call: TRBV6-6
d_call: -
cdr3_aa: CASSPVQMETQYF
cdr3_nt: TGTGCCAGCAGTCCAGTACAAATGGAGACCCAGTACTTC

clone_size: -
j_call: TRBJ2-1
v_call: TRBV9
d_call: TRBD1
cdr3_aa: CASSVNRGRDEQFF
cdr3_nt: TGTGCCAGCAGCGTAAACAGGGGGCGGGATGAGCAGTTCTTC

clone_size: once
j_call: TRBJ2-2
v_call: TRBV5-1
d_call: TRBD1
cdr3_aa: CAWGTGNTGELFF
cdr3_nt: TGCGCCTGGGGGACAGGAAACACCGGGGAGCTGTTTTTT

clone_size: once
j_call: TRBJ2-7
v_call: TRBV30
d_call: -
cdr3_aa: CAWSEGGGLYEQYF
cdr3_nt: TGTGCCTGGAGTGAGGGAGGGGGTCTGTACGAGCAGTACTTC

clone_size: -
j_call: TRBJ1-1
v_call: TRBV5-1
d_call: -
cdr3_aa: CASSATGKTEAFF
cdr3_nt: TGCGCCAGCAGCGCCACAGGGAAAACTGAAGCTTTCTTT

clone_size: few
j_call: TRBJ1-4
v_call: TRBV7-2
d_call: -
cdr3_aa: CASSLAMWGLGNEKLFF
cdr3_nt: TGTGCCAGCAGCTTAGCGATGTGGGGGCTGGGCAATGAAAAACTGTTTTTT

clone_size: once
j_call: TRBJ2-5
v_call: TRBV9
d_call: TRBD1
cdr3_aa: CASSLRSTGSETQYF
cdr3_nt: TGTGCCAGCAGCCTCCGCTCGACAGGGTCTGAGACCCAGTACTTC

clone_size: -
j_call: TRBJ2-7
v_call: TRBV10-3
d_call: TRBD2
cdr3_aa: CAIREAGGTYEQYF
cdr3_nt: TGTGCCATCAGGGAAGCGGGAGGTACCTACGAGCAGTACTTC

clone_size: -
j_call: TRBJ1-2
v_call: TRBV27
d_call: TRBD1
cdr3_aa: CASSPGTGLNYGYTF
cdr3_nt: TGTGCCAGCAGTCCCGGGACAGGTCTCAACTATGGCTACACCTTC

clone_size: -
j_call: TRBJ1-5
v_call: TRBV27
d_call: -
cdr3_aa: CASSRGASYQPQHF
cdr3_nt: TGTGCCAGCAGTCGTGGGGCATCCTATCAGCCCCAGCATTTT

clone_size: -
j_call: TRBJ1-4
v_call: TRBV4-3
d_call: -
cdr3_aa: CASSSSTPDRGVNEKLFF
cdr3_nt: TGCGCCAGCAGCTCCTCAACTCCGGATCGGGGAGTTAATGAAAAACTGTTTTTT

clone_size: many
j_call: TRBJ1-6
v_call: TRBV4-2
d_call: TRBD1
cdr3_aa: CASSQLTGTGSSPLHF
cdr3_nt: TGTGCCAGCAGCCAGCTCACCGGGACAGGGTCCTCACCCCTCCACTTT

clone_size: once
j_call: TRBJ2-7
v_call: TRBV7-2
d_call: TRBD2
cdr3_aa: CASSLASGGSPYEQYF
cdr3_nt: TGTGCCAGCAGCTTAGCTTCTGGCGGGAGCCCCTACGAGCAGTACTTC

clone_size: -
j_call: TRBJ2-3
v_call: TRBV5-1
d_call: -
cdr3_aa: CASSLSSPSTDTQYF
cdr3_nt: TGCGCCAGCAGCTTGTCCTCCCCTAGCACAGATACGCAGTATTTT

clone_size: -
j_call: TRBJ2-1
v_call: TRBV27
d_call: -
cdr3_aa: CASAQAPYNEQFF
cdr3_nt: TGTGCCAGTGCTCAAGCACCCTACAATGAGCAGTTCTTC

clone_size: -
j_call: TRBJ2-7
v_call: TRBV5-6
d_call: -
cdr3_aa: CASSLYTTTEQYF
cdr3_nt: TGTGCCAGCAGCCTATACACTACTACGGAGCAGTACTTC

clone_size: few
j_call: TRBJ2-7
v_call: TRBV18
d_call: -
cdr3_aa: CASSPPHEGEQYF
cdr3_nt: TGTGCCAGCTCACCACCGCACGAGGGCGAGCAGTACTTC

clone_size: -
j_call: TRBJ1-1
v_call: TRBV7-2
d_call: -
cdr3_aa: CASRPQVQPNTEAFF
cdr3_nt: TGTGCCAGCCGTCCCCAGGTCCAACCGAACACTGAAGCTTTCTTT

clone_size: few
j_call: TRBJ1-2
v_call: TRBV11-2
d_call: -
cdr3_aa: CASSFDGDYGYTF
cdr3_nt: TGTGCCAGCAGCTTCGACGGGGACTATGGCTACACCTTC

clone_size: -
j_call: TRBJ2-7
v_call: TRBV19
d_call: -
cdr3_aa: CASSSDRAYEQYF
cdr3_nt: TGTGCCAGTAGTTCGGACAGAGCCTACGAGCAGTACTTC

clone_size: -
j_call: TRBJ2-1
v_call: TRBV18
d_call: TRBD2
cdr3_aa: CASSPTSSSYNEQFF
cdr3_nt: TGTGCCAGCTCTCCGACTAGCTCATCCTACAATGAGCAGTTCTTC

clone_size: -
j_call: TRBJ1-3
v_call: TRBV19
d_call: TRBD1
cdr3_aa: CASQRQGAGNTIYF
cdr3_nt: TGTGCCAGTCAACGACAGGGCGCAGGAAACACCATATATTTT

clone_size: -
j_call: TRBJ1-2
v_call: TRBV27
d_call: -
cdr3_aa: CASSSGHGYTF
cdr3_nt: TGTGCCAGCAGTTCGGGTCATGGCTACACCTTC

clone_size: -
j_call: TRBJ1-2
v_call: TRBV6-2/TRBV6-3
d_call: -
cdr3_aa: CASSFQGEYGYTF
cdr3_nt: TGTGCCAGCAGTTTCCAGGGTGAATATGGCTACACCTTC

clone_size: -
j_call: TRBJ1-2
v_call: TRBV11-2
d_call: -
cdr3_aa: CASGKGSGNYGYTF
cdr3_nt: TGTGCCAGCGGGAAAGGCAGCGGAAACTATGGCTACACCTTC

clone_size: -
j_call: TRBJ2-6
v_call: TRBV11-2
d_call: -
cdr3_aa: CASSLGGANVLTF
cdr3_nt: TGTGCCAGCAGCCTCGGTGGGGCCAACGTCCTGACTTTC

clone_size: -
j_call: TRBJ2-5
v_call: TRBV30
d_call: -
cdr3_aa: CAWSGGVTAQETQYF
cdr3_nt: TGTGCCTGGAGTGGGGGAGTGACTGCCCAAGAGACCCAGTACTTC

clone_size: -
j_call: TRBJ1-1
v_call: TRBV7-9
d_call: -
cdr3_aa: CASSRGELNTEAFF
cdr3_nt: TGTGCCAGCAGCAGGGGGGAGTTGAACACTGAAGCTTTCTTT

clone_size: -
j_call: TRBJ1-3
v_call: TRBV28
d_call: TRBD1
cdr3_aa: CASSPPGTVSGNTIYF
cdr3_nt: TGTGCCAGCAGTCCGCCCGGGACAGTCTCTGGAAACACCATATATTTT